The 22 T cell receptor beta chains reported below all come from one sample, sequenced in a study of blood T cell repertoires in COVID-19. The assay was immunoSEQ multiplex PCR, and TCRdb's table has in-frame clones only and misses some. The sample has about 84,000 clones; around 80% are singletons. Sequencing was performed on peripheral blood. The receptor source for this set is an older man with active or convalescent COVID-19.

This clone was recorded a few times. This chain joins TRBV10-3 and TRBJ1-5; a weak D match, TRBD1 (6 bases). The CDR3 has 14 residues. The V end was cut by 3 bases, the J end by 3 bases, with 9 bases between. Germline loops: CDR1 ENHRY, CDR2 SYGVKD. The CDR3 sequence is CAISEGGDNQPQHF. CDR3 bases: TGTGCCATCAGTGAAGGGGGTGACAATCAGCCCCAGCATTTT.

The J gene is TRBJ1-4, the V gene TRBV30; no clear D gene. The CDR3 loop spans 13 amino acids. Trimming pared 2 bases from V and 4 bases from J, leaving 8 bases between. The germline CDR1 and CDR2 sequences are GTSNPN and SVGIG (reference sequence). The CDR3 region is CAWSSTDNEKLFF. The DNA for the CDR3 is TGTGCCTGGAGTTCAACTGATAATGAAAAACTGTTTTTT.

The chain couples TRBV9 to TRBJ2-2; D is possibly TRBD2 (5 bases). This CDR3 has 19 residues. The germline V and J ends were trimmed by 0 bases and 3 bases, with 21 bases remaining between them. Germline V gene sequence: CDR1 SGDLS, CDR2 YYNGEE. CDR3 nucleotide sequence: TGTGCCAGCAGCGTAGGAGGGCAGGCGGCCGGTCGTGACACCGGGGAGCTGTTTTTT. Residues: CASSVGGQAAGRDTGELFF.

The chain has TRBV5-8 and TRBJ2-1; TRBD1 is a possible D gene (5 bases). Trimming shortened V by 4 bases and J by 3 bases, and 17 bases separated the two germline ends. The CDR3 contains 16 residues. Germline V lookup: CDR1 SGHTS, CDR2 YDEGEE. Here the CDR3 DNA reads TGTGCCAGCAGCCCGGAGAGACAGACACTCTACAATGAGCAGTTCTTC. Its translation is CASSPERQTLYNEQFF. Full variable domain (remainder filled in from reference TRBV5-8 and TRBJ2-1): EAGVTQSPTHLIKTRGQQATLRCSPISGHTSVYWYQQALGLGLQFLLWYDEGEERNRGNFPPRFSGRQFPNYSSELNVNALELEDSALYLCASSPERQTLYNEQFFGPGTRLTVL.

The chain links TRBV6-1 to TRBJ2-5; D gene unclear. Germline V gives CDR1 MNHNS, CDR2 SASEGT. The V and J ends lost 4 bases and 0 bases respectively, with 18 bases between them. CDR3 length: 17 amino acids. CDR3 sequence: CASSVPLHGGYQETQYF. As DNA, the CDR3 is TGTGCCAGCAGTGTTCCCCTCCACGGCGGATACCAAGAGACCCAGTACTTC.

This chain links TRBV24-1 with TRBJ2-5; D may be TRBD2 (5 bases). Between the trimmed V and J ends, which lost 7 bases and 1 base, there was a span of 18 bases. CDR1 and CDR2 (germline): KGHDR, SFDVKD. This CDR3 contains 16 residues. Written as DNA, the CDR3 is TGTGCCACCAGACTAAGCGGTTGGGCCCCCCAAGAGACCCAGTACTTC. Protein sequence: CATRLSGWAPQETQYF.

The rearrangement joins TRBV25-1 to TRBJ1-2, with D tentatively TRBD1 (5 bases). With 6 bases removed from V and 1 base from J, the gap between germline ends came to 21 bases. The CDR3 has 17 amino acids. CDR1 and CDR2 from the germline V gene are MGHDK and SYGVNS. The CDR3 spells CASRGSGGISGNYGYTF. In DNA form, the CDR3 reads TGTGCCAGCAGGGGCTCCGGGGGGATTTCGGGTAACTATGGCTACACCTTC.

The V call is TRBV6-5, the J call TRBJ2-3, with D maybe TRBD2 (5 bases). The CDR3 covers 14 residues. In germline, CDR1 is MNHEY, CDR2 SVGAGI. V lost 11 bases and J 1 base, leaving 16 bases between the germline ends. CDR3 sequence: CAADRSVGTDTQYF. The CDR3 bases are TGTGCCGCAGACCGTAGCGTAGGCACAGATACGCAGTATTTT.

The V gene is TRBV5-6, the J gene TRBJ2-7; D unresolved. CDR3 length: 16 residues. Germline CDR1 and CDR2: SGHDT and YYEEEE. Trimming took 1 base from V and 0 from J, leaving 14 bases between them. The CDR3 is CASSLMGTFNSYEQYF. CDR3 nucleotides: TGTGCCAGCAGCTTGATGGGCACATTCAACTCCTACGAGCAGTACTTC.

Only a few counts were recorded for this clone. The chain couples TRBV18 to TRBJ1-2; 7 bases align to TRBD1. CDR1 and CDR2 (germline): KGHSH, LQKENI. CDR3 length equals 15 residues. V dropped 3 bases and J dropped 0; count of bases not matched to a gene: 4. CDR3 DNA sequence: TGTGCCAGCTCACCCACAGGGGATTCTAACTATGGCTACACCTTC. It translates to CASSPTGDSNYGYTF.

V gene TRBV30 combines with J gene TRBJ1-1, with 9 bases lining up with TRBD1. CDR1 GTSNPN and CDR2 SVGIG come from the germline V gene (reference sequence). V was clipped by 1 base and J by 5 bases; unmatched bases: 8. This CDR3 has 15 residues. This CDR3 is CAWSGSTGGRTEAFF. CDR3 DNA: TGTGCCTGGAGTGGGTCGACAGGGGGGAGGACTGAAGCTTTCTTT.

This clone was detected a few times. CDR3 nucleotides: TGTGCCAGCAGTTCTACAGGGGAGAAGTCACCCCTCCACTTT. Protein product: CASSSTGEKSPLHF. The rearrangement links TRBV6-5 to TRBJ1-6; 7 positions match TRBD1. Germline CDR1 is MNHEY and CDR2 is SVGAGI. Losses at the gene ends were 4 bases for V and 10 bases for J; bases not matched to a gene: 7. The CDR3 loop spans 14 amino acids.

The chain employs TRBV4-2 and TRBJ1-2; a weak D match, TRBD1 (5 bases). Germline V CDR1 and CDR2: LGHNA, YNFKEQ. The CDR3 is 14 amino acids. The ends were cut back, 4 bases at V and 4 bases at J, with 13 bases in the middle. CDR3 in DNA: TGTGCCAGCAGCCGTGATCAGGGATCCTATGGCTACACCTTC. It translates to CASSRDQGSYGYTF.

This sequence joins TRBV28 and TRBJ1-2; TRBD1 might be the D (6 bases). CDR1 is MDHEN, CDR2 SYDVKM, per germline. V was pared by 5 bases and J by 8 bases, with 21 bases between. The CDR3 has 15 residues. CDR3 bases: TGTGCCAGCAGTGACCTTAACAGGGTATGGGAGGGCTACACCTTC. This translates into CASSDLNRVWEGYTF.

The CDR3 protein is CASSFGTHATEAFF. CDR3 nucleotides: TGTGCCAGCAGTTTTGGGACACACGCCACTGAAGCTTTCTTT. The V gene is TRBV28, the J gene TRBJ1-1, with TRBD1 as a possible D gene (6 bases). From germline, CDR1 is MDHEN and CDR2 SYDVKM. V was cut by 3 bases and J by 4 bases, with 12 bases left in between. The length of the CDR3 is 14 residues. The variable domain in full, with the rest retrieved from reference TRBV28 and TRBJ1-1, is DVKVTQSSRYLVKRTGEKVFLECVQDMDHENMFWYRQDPGLGLRLIYFSYDVKMKEKGDIPEGYSVSREKKERFSLILESASTNQTSMYLCASSFGTHATEAFFGQGTRLTVV.

The V gene is TRBV19, the J gene TRBJ2-7; 7 nucleotides line up with TRBD1. V dropped 6 bases and J dropped 3; count of bases not matched to a gene: 5. Germline V lookup: CDR1 LNHDA, CDR2 SQIVND (reference sequence). This CDR3 comprises 13 residues. The CDR3 DNA is TGTGCCAGTAGCCACAGGGGTCTCTACGAGCAGTACTTC. It is translated as CASSHRGLYEQYF.

V is TRBV2 and J is TRBJ2-7; 9 nucleotides line up with TRBD2. Unmatched junction bases numbered 8, after V lost 6 bases and J lost 2 bases. CDR3 length: 15 residues. CDR1 SNHLY and CDR2 FYNNEI come from the germline V gene. The CDR3, as DNA: TGTGCCAGCAGCCCGACTAGCGGTACGACCTACGAGCAGTACTTC. Its translation is CASSPTSGTTYEQYF.

The chain employs TRBV5-6 and TRBJ1-5, with D perhaps TRBD1 (5 bases). The CDR3 consists of 15 residues. V lost 1 base, J lost 2 bases, and 10 bases lay in between. Germline V gene data show CDR1 as SGHDT and CDR2 as YYEEEE. Here the CDR3 DNA reads TGTGCCAGCAGCTTGCGGGTGACAGGCAATCAGCCCCAGCATTTT. It specifies CASSLRVTGNQPQHF. Supplemented by reference TRBV5-6 and TRBJ1-5, the full variable domain reads DAGVTQSPTHLIKTRGQQVTLRCSPKSGHDTVSWYQQALGQGPQFIFQYYEEEERQRGNFPDRFSGHQFPNYSSELNVNALLLGDSALYLCASSLRVTGNQPQHFGDGTRLSIL.

This rearrangement joins TRBV30 to TRBJ2-3, with D perhaps matching TRBD2 (5 bases). The CDR3 runs to 12 residues. In germline, CDR1 is GTSNPN, CDR2 SVGIG (reference sequence). V was pared by 0 bases and J by 10 bases, with 11 bases between. CDR3 loop: CAWSVVLEAQYF. For the CDR3, the DNA is TGTGCCTGGAGTGTAGTCCTGGAGGCGCAGTATTTT.

The CDR3 is CASSMRPGYEQYF. The CDR3 DNA reads as TGTGCCAGTAGTATGCGACCAGGTTACGAGCAGTACTTC. V and J are TRBV19 and TRBJ2-7, with D unresolved. This CDR3 has 13 residues. Trimming pared 3 bases from V and 4 bases from J, leaving 10 bases between. Germline CDR1 LNHDA, CDR2 SQIVND (reference sequence).

The genes are TRBV18 and TRBJ2-2, with 7 bases identical to TRBD2. Germline values: CDR1 KGHSH, CDR2 LQKENI. The trim removed 4 bases at V and 6 bases at J, leaving 5 bases unmatched. The CDR3 extends over 14 amino acids. CDR3 nucleotide sequence: TGTGCCAGCTCACTGCGGGAGAGGGCCGGGGAGCTGTTTTTT. Residues: CASSLRERAGELFF.

V gene TRBV9 combines with J gene TRBJ1-6; unclear D gene. The CDR3 covers 14 residues. Trimming took 0 bases from V and 5 from J, leaving 6 bases between them. In germline, CDR1 is SGDLS, CDR2 YYNGEE. The CDR3 protein is CASSVGGNNSPLHF. CDR3 coding DNA: TGTGCCAGCAGCGTAGGCGGTAATAATTCACCCCTCCACTTT.